Listed below are T cell receptor beta chains from one sample, sequenced in a study of vaccination and CD4 T cells after COVID-19. These TCRs' antigens remain unknown. One entry per CDR3 protein results from TCRdb running MiXCR on the PCR reads. The sample has about 13,000 distinct CDR3 sequences, 60% to 70% seen once. The sequenced sample consisted of CD4+ T cells from blood, cultured in vitro. Receptor source: a human donor who had recovered from COVID-19. CDR3s include the opening cysteine and the closing phenylalanine or tryptophan. The D gene is left open where the match is weak. Not every row has a clone size; where given, it reads once, few, many or a size class.

14,few,TRBJ2-3,TRBD1,TRBV10-1,CAGKGQGDTDTQYF,TGCGCCGGTAAGGGACAGGGGGACACAGATACGCAGTATTTT
16,-,TRBJ1-4,-,TRBV18,CASSPGRLGSGEKLFF,TGTGCCAGCTCACCCGGCCGCCTGGGCTCGGGTGAAAAACTGTTTTTT
17,-,TRBJ2-5,TRBD2,TRBV20-1,CSAGNPTSGRRSETQYF,TGCAGTGCTGGAAACCCTACTAGCGGGAGGAGGTCAGAGACCCAGTACTTC
17,few,TRBJ2-2,-,TRBV7-2,CASSSSVGQGARGELFF,TGTGCCAGCAGCTCGTCGGTAGGGCAGGGCGCGAGGGGGGAGCTGTTTTTT
16,once,TRBJ2-7,TRBD1,TRBV6-1,CASSGRPGQRFYEQYF,TGTGCCAGCAGTGGGAGACCGGGACAGCGTTTCTACGAGCAGTACTTC
14,-,TRBJ2-3,TRBD2,TRBV20-1,CSAQSGSRTDTQYF,TGCAGTGCTCAAAGCGGGAGCCGCACAGATACGCAGTATTTT
15,few,TRBJ2-5,TRBD2,TRBV7-9,CASSPGAGGQETQYF,TGTGCCAGCAGCCCTGGAGCGGGAGGACAAGAGACCCAGTACTTC
13,-,TRBJ1-5,-,TRBV30,CAWSVTRSQPQHF,TGTGCCTGGAGTGTAACCCGCTCACAGCCCCAGCATTTT
14,few,TRBJ2-1,-,TRBV6-2/TRBV6-3,CASRPGRGYNEQFF,TGTGCCAGCAGACCGGGCCGAGGCTACAATGAGCAGTTCTTC
16,-,TRBJ1-2,-,TRBV7-8,CASSERGVGGGYGYTF,TGTGCCAGCAGCGAACGGGGAGTGGGGGGTGGCTATGGCTACACCTTC
18,few,TRBJ1-1,TRBD1,TRBV12-3/TRBV12-4,CASTMGRQGLIKNTEAFF,TGTGCCAGCACTATGGGGCGACAGGGACTCATCAAGAACACTGAAGCTTTCTTT
15,once,TRBJ2-5,-,TRBV5-1,CACSLVGGDKETQYF,TGCGCCTGCAGCTTGGTGGGGGGGGACAAAGAGACCCAGTACTTC
17,few,TRBJ1-6,TRBD1,TRBV6-5,CASSYDTRTGGNSPLHF,TGTGCCAGCAGTTACGATACCCGAACAGGGGGAAATTCACCCCTCCACTTT
10,few,TRBJ1-1,-,TRBV2,CASSEGEAFF,TGTGCCAGCAGTGAGGGAGAAGCTTTCTTT
15,-,TRBJ2-3,-,TRBV29-1,CSVGRGGSSTDTQYF,TGCAGCGTTGGGCGAGGGGGATCTAGCACAGATACGCAGTATTTT
13,few,TRBJ1-2,-,TRBV14,CASSQTASYGYTF,TGTGCCAGCAGCCAAACAGCAAGCTATGGCTACACCTTC
14,-,TRBJ2-2,-,TRBV18,CASSPDAVTGELFF,TGTGCCAGCTCACCAGACGCAGTAACCGGGGAGCTGTTTTTT
16,-,TRBJ1-2,-,TRBV4-3,CASSQDALESRGGYTF,TGCGCCAGCAGCCAAGACGCGCTGGAGTCGAGAGGTGGCTACACCTTC
14,-,TRBJ1-6,-,TRBV6-1,CASRPGRINSPLHF,TGTGCCAGCAGGCCGGGACGGATTAATTCACCCCTCCACTTT
14,-,TRBJ2-7,-,TRBV20-1,CSASFPGKAGEQYF,TGCAGTGCTAGTTTCCCGGGAAAAGCCGGGGAGCAGTACTTC
16,few,TRBJ2-3,TRBD2,TRBV6-2/TRBV6-3,CASSYGSGRLTDTQYF,TGTGCCAGCAGTTACGGTAGCGGGAGGCTCACAGATACGCAGTATTTT
15,-,TRBJ2-1,TRBD1,TRBV7-2,CASSLDRGIYNEQFF,TGTGCCAGCAGCTTGGACAGGGGGATTTACAATGAGCAGTTCTTC
15,-,TRBJ2-7,TRBD2,TRBV7-8,CASSLARGDYHEQYF,TGTGCCAGCAGCCTCGCCCGGGGGGACTACCACGAGCAGTACTTC
15,-,TRBJ1-5,-,TRBV6-5,CASSYEPPGNQPQHF,TGTGCCAGCAGTTACGAACCCCCGGGCAATCAGCCCCAGCATTTT
16,once,TRBJ2-7,-,TRBV5-1,CASSISPGTSTYEQYF,TGCGCCAGCAGCATTTCACCCGGGACTTCCACCTACGAGCAGTACTTC
14,-,TRBJ2-5,TRBD1,TRBV20-1,CSANPGQGQETQYF,TGCAGTGCTAACCCCGGACAGGGCCAAGAGACCCAGTACTTC
14,-,TRBJ2-7,TRBD1,TRBV27,CASSGQGAGDEQYF,TGTGCCAGCAGTGGACAGGGGGCGGGGGACGAGCAGTACTTC
13,few,TRBJ1-6,TRBD1,TRBV6-1,CASSWTGGSPLHF,TGTGCCAGCTCCTGGACAGGGGGTTCACCCCTCCACTTT